This T cell receptor beta chain emerged from a study of T cells after yellow fever vaccination (dated 2019 in TCRdb). Context from the whole study: Using CD3, CD45RA, CCR7 and CD95 staining, memory subsets (EM, EMRA, CM and Tscm) were sorted on a BD FACS Aria III. The SMART-Seq v4 Ultra Low Input RNA kit was used to prepare libraries from fractions with low cell numbers. To follow T-cell clones before and after primary and booster YFV17D yellow fever vaccination, bulk TCR alpha and beta repertoires were sequenced over time. Two healthy male donors, one aged 18 to 30 and one aged 30 to 40 years, were included in the cohort. Bulk PBMC replicates and cell subsets were isolated from blood drawn at multiple timepoints before and after both primary and secondary immunization. Memory subsets were sorted on days 0, 15 and 45 and at 18 months after primary vaccination, and on days 0, 15 and 45 after the 30-year booster. Points the paper makes about the study in general: Compared with the primary T-cell response, the secondary T-cell response was weaker but faster, peaking on day 5 rather than day 15. A small share of clonotypes was detected in both CD4 and CD8 compartments, with the overlap likely arising from convergent recombination. Because the study included only a couple of donors, the extent to which the findings can be generalized is limited. On day 0, almost all vaccine-responding clonotypes were found to be below detection in the sorted memory subsets. Computational filtering was needed because FACS-sorted repertoires could contain abundant contaminating clonotypes from the bulk population. After the booster, most clones that had expanded after primary vaccination were detected again (nearly 98% of CD4 and around nine tenths of CD8), suggesting broad maintenance of memory.

This clonotype was counted at least ten times. Per-base qualities were not stored, and no clone one base away is much larger. Synthesis of TCR cDNA relied on 5'RACE template switching, a step that introduced a universal primer site along with unique molecular identifiers. Priming for cDNA synthesis came from both the TCR alpha and TCR beta constant segments. Library amplification used two PCR steps, and the second PCR step added sample barcodes and sequencing adapters. Sequencing of the libraries was done on either Illumina HiSeq 2500 (2x100 bp) or NovaSeq (2x150 bp). From the authors' description of their analysis: MIGEC handled demultiplexing of reads and collapsing into UMI consensus sequences, while MiXCR performed V(D)J alignment. Clonotypes responding to the vaccine were identified with edgeR on replicate PBMC samples, with the criteria of FDR below 0.01 and a log2 fold change above 5 up to day 15. Each bulk clonotype received a CD4 or CD8 identity based on whether the sequenced CD4 or CD8 repertoire contained that clonotype at higher abundance. To estimate the distribution of each clone across memory phenotypes, clonotype frequencies in memory subsets were weighted by FACS-sorted cell numbers. Clones were called with MiXCR by TCRdb after fastp trimmed the public reads at Q25, and only in-frame beta chains were retained. Here each entry gathers all rows of one CDR3 protein and keeps the most common genes and DNA. TCRdb, not the original authors, processed these V and J calls. This sample lists some 27,000 distinct CDR3 sequences; 6.3% were detected once. The ten largest make up more than 20% of the sample.

The intended sense of this specimen's treatment or condition label: live attenuated yellow fever vaccine strain. A standard Ficoll-Paque protocol was used to isolate PBMCs from peripheral blood. For sorted memory subsets, RNA extraction was done with the RNeasy Micro Kit. From V the trimming removes 5 bases and from J it removes 1 base, while the gene matches leave 11 bases of the junction unaccounted for. The germline V gene gives CDR1 as SGHTA and CDR2 as FQGTGA. Measured from the cysteine to the phenylalanine, the CDR3 is 17 residues long. Only the CDR3 region is kept as DNA, spanning 51 bases read in frame from base 1.

The sequence derives from a man aged 30 to 39 who received the YFV17D yellow fever vaccine. This sequence uses TRBV7-3 and TRBJ1-5; TRBD1 fits 7 bases in the junction. This specimen consisted of PBMCs, either bulk or a sorted T-cell subset (CD4+, CD8+, memory, or dextramer-sorted; not recorded which), obtained on the day of the yellow fever booster vaccination. The nucleotide sequence is TGTGCCAGCAGCCACCCAAGACAGGGAGGAAGCAATCAGCCCCAGCATTTT. Translated, this gives CASSHPRQGGSNQPQHF.